This entry features one TCR beta chain sequence. Distinct nucleotide sequences in the sample also encode this CDR3. CDR3 size: 18 residues. With 2 bases removed from V and 2 bases from J, the gap between germline ends came to 20 bases. Per germline, CDR1 WNHNN and CDR2 SYGVQD (reference sequence). These data are taken from a study of control samples from healthy donors and cancer patients. Data came from immunoSEQ multiplex PCR; TCRdb stores just in-frame clones and leaves some out. Of roughly 69,000 clones in the sample, roughly 86% were seen once. Sequencing was done on a sample of PBMCs. This TCR was recovered from a woman aged 45-65 years with head and neck cancer. The chain is built from TRBV10-1 and TRBJ2-3, with TRBD1 as a possible D gene (5 bases). The CDR3 DNA reads as TGCGCCAGCAGTGAGAGGCAGGGCCTCCTTACCCTCACAGATACGCAGTATTTT. Its translation is CASSERQGLLTLTDTQYF.